The source of this TCR beta chain is a study of CD8+CD57+ T cells in acquired aplastic anemia. Study-wide context: Sorted cells (CD4+ and CD8+) yielded DNA amounts that averaged around 3.1 ug.

V lost 5 bases, J lost 3 bases, and 14 bases lay in between. Germline loops: CDR1 SGHVS, CDR2 FNYEAQ. The CDR3 covers 14 residues. Genomic DNA was employed as the template in profiling TCR beta VDJ and CDR3. MiXCR, applied by TCRdb to the reads, yields one record per CDR3 protein. Of hundreds of thousands of distinct CDR3 sequences listed, 60% to 80% are singletons. The clonotype originates from a human donor in good health, serving as a control. This rearrangement joins TRBV7-6 to TRBJ2-7; perhaps TRBD1 as D (6 bases). The sequenced sample consisted of sorted CD4+, CD8+, or CD8+CD57+ T cells (not recorded which) from PBMCs. The CDR3 loop is CASSARTDFYEQYF. The CDR3 DNA follows: TGTGCCAGCAGCGCTCGGACAGACTTCTACGAGCAGTACTTC.